This entry concerns a single TCR beta chain. This CDR3 is 18 amino acids long. V was pared by 3 bases and J by 4 bases, with 17 bases of the junction left unmatched. Germline V gene sequence: CDR1 KGHSH, CDR2 LQKENI. The entry originates in a study of blood T cell repertoires in COVID-19. Overall study: In each case, the material was cDNA or gDNA derived from T cells, B-cell-depleted T cells, or PBMCs.

Assay: immunoSEQ multiplex PCR; the TCRdb copy retains only in-frame clones and omits some. The data contain around 43,000 clones, about 85% of them singletons. The gene calls are TRBV18 and TRBJ1-1; 7 nucleotides agree with TRBD1. The specimen sequenced was peripheral blood. This TCR was sampled from a woman aged 80 or over with acute or convalescent COVID-19. The CDR3: CASSPQFSTGISPTEAFF. The CDR3 coding sequence is TGTGCCAGCTCACCGCAATTTTCGACAGGGATATCTCCCACTGAAGCTTTCTTT.